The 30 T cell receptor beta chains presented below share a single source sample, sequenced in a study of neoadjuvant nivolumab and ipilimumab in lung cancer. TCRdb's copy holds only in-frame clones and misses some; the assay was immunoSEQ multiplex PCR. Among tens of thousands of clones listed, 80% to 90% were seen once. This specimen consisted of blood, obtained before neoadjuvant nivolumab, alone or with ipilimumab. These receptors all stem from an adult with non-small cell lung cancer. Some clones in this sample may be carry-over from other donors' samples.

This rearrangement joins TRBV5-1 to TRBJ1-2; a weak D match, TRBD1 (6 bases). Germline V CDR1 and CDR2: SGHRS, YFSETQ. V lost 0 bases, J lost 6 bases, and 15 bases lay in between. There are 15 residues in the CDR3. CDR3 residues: CASSLEGQGTDGYTF. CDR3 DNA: TGCGCCAGCAGCTTGGAGGGGCAGGGGACGGATGGCTACACCTTC.

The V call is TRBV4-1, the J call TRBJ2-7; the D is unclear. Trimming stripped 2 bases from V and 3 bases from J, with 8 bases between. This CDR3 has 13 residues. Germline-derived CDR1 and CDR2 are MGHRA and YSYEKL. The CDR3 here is CASSQRLNYEQYF. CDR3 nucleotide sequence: TGCGCCAGCAGCCAAAGACTGAACTACGAGCAGTACTTC.

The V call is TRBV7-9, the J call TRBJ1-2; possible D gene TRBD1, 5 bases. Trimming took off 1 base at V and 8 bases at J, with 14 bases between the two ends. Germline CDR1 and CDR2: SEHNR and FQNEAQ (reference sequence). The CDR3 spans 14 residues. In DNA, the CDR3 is TGTGCCAGCAGCTTAGAGATGTCAGGGTACGGCTACACCTTC. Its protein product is CASSLEMSGYGYTF.

DNA for the CDR3: TGTGCCATCAGTGAGTCGGGGACACCGAGGGAGACCCAGTACTTC. Translating gives CAISESGTPRETQYF. The chain is built from TRBV10-3 and TRBJ2-5; a weak D match, TRBD1 (6 bases). Trimming removed 0 bases from V and 5 bases from J, with 13 bases in between. CDR1 is ENHRY and CDR2 is SYGVKD in the germline V gene. The CDR3 is 15 residues long.

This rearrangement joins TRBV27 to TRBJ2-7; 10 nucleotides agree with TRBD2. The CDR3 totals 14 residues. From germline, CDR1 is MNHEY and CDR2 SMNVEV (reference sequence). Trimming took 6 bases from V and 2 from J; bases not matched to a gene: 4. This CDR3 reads CASSLAGETYEQYF. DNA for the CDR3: TGTGCCAGCAGCCTAGCGGGAGAAACCTACGAGCAGTACTTC.

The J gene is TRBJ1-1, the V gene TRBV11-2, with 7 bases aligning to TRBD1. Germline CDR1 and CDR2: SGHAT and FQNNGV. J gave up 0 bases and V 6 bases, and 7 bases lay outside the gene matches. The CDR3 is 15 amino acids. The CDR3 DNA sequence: TGTGCCAGCAGGGCGACAGGGAACATGAACACTGAAGCTTTCTTT. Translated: CASRATGNMNTEAFF.

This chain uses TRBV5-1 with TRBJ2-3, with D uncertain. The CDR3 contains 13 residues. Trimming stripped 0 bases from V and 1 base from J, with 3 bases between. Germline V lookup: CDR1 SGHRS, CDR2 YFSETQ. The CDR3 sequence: CASSLDGTDTQYF. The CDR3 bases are TGCGCCAGCAGCTTGGACGGCACAGATACGCAGTATTTT.

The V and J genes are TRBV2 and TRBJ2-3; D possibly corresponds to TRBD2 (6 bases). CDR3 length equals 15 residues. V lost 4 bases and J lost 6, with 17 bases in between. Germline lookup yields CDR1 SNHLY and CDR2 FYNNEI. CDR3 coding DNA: TGTGCCAGCAGTGGTGGGACTTCCCCCTTGGATACGCAGTATTTT. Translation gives CASSGGTSPLDTQYF.

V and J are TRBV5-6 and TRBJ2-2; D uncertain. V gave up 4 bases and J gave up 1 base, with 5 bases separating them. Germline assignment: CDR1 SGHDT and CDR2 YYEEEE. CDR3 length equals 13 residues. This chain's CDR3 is CASSPWNTGELFF. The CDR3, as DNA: TGTGCCAGCAGCCCATGGAACACCGGGGAGCTGTTTTTT.

CDR3 coding DNA: TGTGCCAGCAGCCCCGGGACAGGGCTTTTCCAGCCCCAGCATTTT. Amino acid sequence: CASSPGTGLFQPQHF. The J gene is TRBJ1-5, the V gene TRBV5-8; TRBD1 aligns across 9 bases. CDR3 length: 15 amino acids. Germline CDR1 and CDR2: SGHTS and YDEGEE. V shed 4 bases and J 7 bases; nucleotides not matched to a gene: 9.

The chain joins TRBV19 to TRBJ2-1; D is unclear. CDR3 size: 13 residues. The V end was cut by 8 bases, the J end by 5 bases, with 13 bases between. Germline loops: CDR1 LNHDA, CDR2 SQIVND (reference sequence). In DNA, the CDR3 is TGTGCCAGTGGCCAGACTTTCAACAATGAGCAGTTCTTC. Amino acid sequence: CASGQTFNNEQFF.

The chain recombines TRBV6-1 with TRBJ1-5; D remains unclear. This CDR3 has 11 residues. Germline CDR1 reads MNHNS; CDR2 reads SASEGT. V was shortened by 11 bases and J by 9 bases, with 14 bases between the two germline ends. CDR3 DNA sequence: TGTGCCTCATCGACCGGATTGCCCCAGCATTTT. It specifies CASSTGLPQHF.

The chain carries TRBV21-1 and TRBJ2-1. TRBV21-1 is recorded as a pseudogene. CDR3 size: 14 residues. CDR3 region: CASSAFPDWDEQFF. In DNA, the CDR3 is TGTGCCAGCAGCGCATTCCCCGATTGGGATGAGCAGTTCTTC.

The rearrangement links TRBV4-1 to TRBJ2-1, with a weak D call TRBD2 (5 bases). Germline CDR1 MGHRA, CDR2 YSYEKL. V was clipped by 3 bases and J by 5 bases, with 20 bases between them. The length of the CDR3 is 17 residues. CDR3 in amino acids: CASSQPRVQRTHNEQFF. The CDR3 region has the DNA TGCGCCAGCAGCCAGCCCCGAGTTCAGCGGACTCACAATGAGCAGTTCTTC.

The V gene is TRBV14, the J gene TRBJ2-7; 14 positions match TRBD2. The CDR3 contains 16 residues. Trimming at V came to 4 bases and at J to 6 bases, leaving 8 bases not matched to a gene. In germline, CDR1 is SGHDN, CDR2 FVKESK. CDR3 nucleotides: TGTGCCAGCAGCCCACGCTCGGGACTAGCGGGAGTCGAGCAGTACTTC. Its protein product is CASSPRSGLAGVEQYF.

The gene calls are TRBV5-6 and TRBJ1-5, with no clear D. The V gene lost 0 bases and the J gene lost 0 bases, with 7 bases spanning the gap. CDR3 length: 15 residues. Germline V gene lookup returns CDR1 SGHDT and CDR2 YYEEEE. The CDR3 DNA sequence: TGTGCCAGCAGCTTGGGCCTCTATAGCAATCAGCCCCAGCATTTT. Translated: CASSLGLYSNQPQHF.

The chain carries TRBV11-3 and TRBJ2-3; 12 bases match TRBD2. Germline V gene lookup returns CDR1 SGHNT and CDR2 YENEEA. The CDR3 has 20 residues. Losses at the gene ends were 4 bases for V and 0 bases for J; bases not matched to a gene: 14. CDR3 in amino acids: CASSSGTSGSTRTSTDTQYF. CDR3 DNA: TGTGCCAGCAGCTCCGGGACTAGCGGGTCAACGCGAACTAGCACAGATACGCAGTATTTT. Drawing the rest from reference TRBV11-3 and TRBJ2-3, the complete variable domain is EAGVVQSPRYKIIEKKQPVAFWCNPISGHNTLYWYLQNLGQGPELLIRYENEEAVDDSQLPKDRFSAERLKGVDSTLKIQPAELGDSAVYLCASSSGTSGSTRTSTDTQYFGPGTRLTVL.

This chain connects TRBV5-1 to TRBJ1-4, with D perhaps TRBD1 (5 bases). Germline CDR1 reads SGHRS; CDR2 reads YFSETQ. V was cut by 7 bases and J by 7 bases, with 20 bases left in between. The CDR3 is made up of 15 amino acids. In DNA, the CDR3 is TGCGCCAGCTCAATTGGGGGTCAGGGTCGTGAAAAACTGTTTTTT. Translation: CASSIGGQGREKLFF.

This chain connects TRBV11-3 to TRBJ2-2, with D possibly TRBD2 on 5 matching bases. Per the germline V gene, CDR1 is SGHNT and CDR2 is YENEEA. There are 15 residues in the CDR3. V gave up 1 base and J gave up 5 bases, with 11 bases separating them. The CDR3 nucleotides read TGTGCCAGCAGCTTAGGCGGGTTAACTACCGGGGAGCTGTTTTTT. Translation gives CASSLGGLTTGELFF.

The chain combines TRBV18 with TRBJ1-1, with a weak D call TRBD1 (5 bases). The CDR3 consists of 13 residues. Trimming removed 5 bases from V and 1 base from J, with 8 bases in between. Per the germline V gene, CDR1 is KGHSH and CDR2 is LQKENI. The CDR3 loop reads CASSGAWNTEAFF. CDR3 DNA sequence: TGTGCCAGCTCAGGGGCGTGGAACACTGAAGCTTTCTTT.

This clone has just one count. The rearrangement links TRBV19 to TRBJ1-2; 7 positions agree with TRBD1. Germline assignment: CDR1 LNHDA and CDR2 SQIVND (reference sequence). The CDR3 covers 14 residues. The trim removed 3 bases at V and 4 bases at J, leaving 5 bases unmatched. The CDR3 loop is CASSIPAGGYGYTF. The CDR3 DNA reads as TGTGCCAGTAGTATTCCCGCAGGGGGCTATGGCTACACCTTC.

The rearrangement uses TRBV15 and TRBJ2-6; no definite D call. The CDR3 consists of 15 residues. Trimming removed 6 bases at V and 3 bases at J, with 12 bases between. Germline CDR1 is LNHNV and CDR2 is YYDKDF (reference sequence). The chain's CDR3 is CATSPRNGGANVLTF. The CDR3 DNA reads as TGTGCCACCAGTCCTAGGAATGGTGGGGCCAACGTCCTGACTTTC.

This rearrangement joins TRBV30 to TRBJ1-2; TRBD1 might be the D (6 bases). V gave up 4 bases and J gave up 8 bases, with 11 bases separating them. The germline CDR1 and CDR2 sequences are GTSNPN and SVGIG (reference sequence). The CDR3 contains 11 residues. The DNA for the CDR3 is TGTGCCTGGACAGGGGCTCGGGGCTACACCTTC. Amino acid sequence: CAWTGARGYTF.

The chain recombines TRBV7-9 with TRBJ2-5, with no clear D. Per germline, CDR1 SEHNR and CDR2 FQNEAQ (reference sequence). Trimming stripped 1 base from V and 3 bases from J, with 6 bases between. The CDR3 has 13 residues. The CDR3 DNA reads TGTGCCAGCAGCTTAGGGATTAAAGAGACCCAGTACTTC. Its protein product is CASSLGIKETQYF.

CDR3 protein: CASSVGQGDRAFF. The CDR3, as DNA: TGTGCCAGCAGCGTAGGGCAGGGTGACAGAGCTTTCTTT. The rearrangement links TRBV9 to TRBJ1-1; TRBD1 might be the D (5 bases). Germline V gene sequence: CDR1 SGDLS, CDR2 YYNGEE. Trimming stripped 0 bases from V and 10 bases from J, with 13 bases between. The CDR3 covers 13 residues.

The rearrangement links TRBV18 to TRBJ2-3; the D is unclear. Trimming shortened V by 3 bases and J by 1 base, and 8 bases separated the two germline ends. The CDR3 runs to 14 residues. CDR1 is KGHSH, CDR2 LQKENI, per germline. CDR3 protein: CASSPPRGTDTQYF. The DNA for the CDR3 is TGTGCCAGCTCACCGCCAAGGGGCACAGATACGCAGTATTTT.

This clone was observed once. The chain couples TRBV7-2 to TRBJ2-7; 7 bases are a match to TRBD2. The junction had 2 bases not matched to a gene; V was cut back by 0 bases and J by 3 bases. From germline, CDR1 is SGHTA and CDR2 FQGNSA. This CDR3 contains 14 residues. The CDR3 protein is CASSLAASGYEQYF. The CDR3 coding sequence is TGTGCCAGCAGCTTAGCGGCTAGCGGCTACGAGCAGTACTTC. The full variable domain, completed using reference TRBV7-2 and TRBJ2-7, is GAGVSQSPSNKVTEKGKDVELRCDPISGHTALYWYRQSLGQGLEFLIYFQGNSAPDKSGLPSDRFSAERTGGSVSTLTIQRTQQEDSAVYLCASSLAASGYEQYFGPGTRLTVT.

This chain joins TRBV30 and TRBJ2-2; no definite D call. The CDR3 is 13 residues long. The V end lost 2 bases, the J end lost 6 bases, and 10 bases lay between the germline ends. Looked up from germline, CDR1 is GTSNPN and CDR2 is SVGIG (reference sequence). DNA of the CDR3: TGTGCCTGGAGTAAGGTTGGGTCCGGGGAGCTGTTTTTT. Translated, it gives CAWSKVGSGELFF.

DNA for the CDR3: TGCGCCAGCAGCACACAGGGGGATACTGAAGCTTTCTTT. Its translation is CASSTQGDTEAFF. This chain joins TRBV5-1 and TRBJ1-1, with 8 bases identical to TRBD1. The trim removed 4 bases at V and 5 bases at J, leaving 4 bases unmatched. CDR3 length equals 13 residues. Germline V gene sequence: CDR1 SGHRS, CDR2 YFSETQ.

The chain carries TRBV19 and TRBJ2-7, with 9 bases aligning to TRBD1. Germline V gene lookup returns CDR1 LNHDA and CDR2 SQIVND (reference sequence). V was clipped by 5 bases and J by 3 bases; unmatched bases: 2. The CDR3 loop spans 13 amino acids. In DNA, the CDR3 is TGTGCCAGTAGTGGACAGGGGAGCTACGAGCAGTACTTC. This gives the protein CASSGQGSYEQYF.